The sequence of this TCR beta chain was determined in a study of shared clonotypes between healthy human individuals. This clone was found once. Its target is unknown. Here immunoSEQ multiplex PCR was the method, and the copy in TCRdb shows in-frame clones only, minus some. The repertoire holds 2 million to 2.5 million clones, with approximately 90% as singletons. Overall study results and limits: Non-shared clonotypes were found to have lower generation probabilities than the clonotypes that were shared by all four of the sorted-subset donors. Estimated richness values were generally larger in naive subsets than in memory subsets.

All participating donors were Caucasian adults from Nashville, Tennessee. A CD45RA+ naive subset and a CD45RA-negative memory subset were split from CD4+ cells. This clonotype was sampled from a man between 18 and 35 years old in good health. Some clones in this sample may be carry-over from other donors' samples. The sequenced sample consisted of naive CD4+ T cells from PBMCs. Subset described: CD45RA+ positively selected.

CDR3 in amino acids: CASRNRDNEKLFF. CDR3 coding DNA: TGTGCCAGCAGAAACAGGGATAATGAAAAACTGTTTTTT. This chain uses TRBV28 with TRBJ1-4; possibly TRBD1 for D (6 bases). V was shortened by 6 bases and J by 4 bases, with 9 bases between the two germline ends. Germline V gene sequence: CDR1 MDHEN, CDR2 SYDVKM. CDR3 length: 13 amino acids.